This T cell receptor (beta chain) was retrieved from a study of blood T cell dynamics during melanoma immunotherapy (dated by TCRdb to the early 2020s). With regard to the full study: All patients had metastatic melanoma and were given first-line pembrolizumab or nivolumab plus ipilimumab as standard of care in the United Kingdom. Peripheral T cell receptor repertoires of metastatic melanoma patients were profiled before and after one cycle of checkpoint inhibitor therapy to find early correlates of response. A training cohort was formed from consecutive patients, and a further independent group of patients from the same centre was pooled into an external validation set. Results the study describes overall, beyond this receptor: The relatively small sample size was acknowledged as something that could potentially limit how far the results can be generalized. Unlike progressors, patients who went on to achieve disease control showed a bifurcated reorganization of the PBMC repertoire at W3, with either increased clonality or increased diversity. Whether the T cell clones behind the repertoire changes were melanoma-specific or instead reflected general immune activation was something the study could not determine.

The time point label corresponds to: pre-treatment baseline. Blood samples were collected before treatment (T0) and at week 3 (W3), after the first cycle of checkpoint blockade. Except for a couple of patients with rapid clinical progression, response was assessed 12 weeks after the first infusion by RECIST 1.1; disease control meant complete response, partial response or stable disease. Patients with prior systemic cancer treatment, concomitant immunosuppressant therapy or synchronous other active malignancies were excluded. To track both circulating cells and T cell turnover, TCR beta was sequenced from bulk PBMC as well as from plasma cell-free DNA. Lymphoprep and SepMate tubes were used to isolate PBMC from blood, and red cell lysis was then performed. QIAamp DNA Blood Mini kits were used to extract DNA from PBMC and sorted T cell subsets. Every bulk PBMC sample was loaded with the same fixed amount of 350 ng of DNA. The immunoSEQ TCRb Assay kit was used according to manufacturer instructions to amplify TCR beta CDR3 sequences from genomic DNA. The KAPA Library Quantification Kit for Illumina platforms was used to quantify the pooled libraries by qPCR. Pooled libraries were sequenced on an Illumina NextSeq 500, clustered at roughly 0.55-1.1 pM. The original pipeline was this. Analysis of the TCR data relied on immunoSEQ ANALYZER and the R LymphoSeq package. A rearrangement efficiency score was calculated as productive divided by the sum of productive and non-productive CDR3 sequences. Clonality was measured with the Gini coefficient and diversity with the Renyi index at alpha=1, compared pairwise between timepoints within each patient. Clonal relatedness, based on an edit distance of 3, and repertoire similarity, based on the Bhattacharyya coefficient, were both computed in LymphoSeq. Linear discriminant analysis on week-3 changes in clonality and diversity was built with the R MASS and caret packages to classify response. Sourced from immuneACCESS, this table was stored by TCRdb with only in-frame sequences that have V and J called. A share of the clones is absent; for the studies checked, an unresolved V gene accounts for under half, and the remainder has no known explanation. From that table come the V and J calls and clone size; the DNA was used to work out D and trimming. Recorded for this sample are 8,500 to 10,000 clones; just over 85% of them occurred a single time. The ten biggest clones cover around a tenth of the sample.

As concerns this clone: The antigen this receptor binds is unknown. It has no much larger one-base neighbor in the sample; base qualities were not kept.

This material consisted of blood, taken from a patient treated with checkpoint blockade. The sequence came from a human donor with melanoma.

The CDR3 amino acid sequence is: CASSLEAPWETQYF. The bases are TGCGCCAGCAGCTTGGAGGCGCCCTGGGAGACCCAGTACTTC. The sequence joins TRBV5-1 to TRBJ2-5, with the D gene uncertain. V drops 0 bases and J drops 5 bases, leaving 11 bases in between. The CDR3, from cysteine to phenylalanine, totals 14 residues. The read is trimmed to its CDR3 DNA, 42 bases read in frame from base 1. As encoded in the germline V gene, CDR1 is SGHRS while CDR2 is YFSETQ. When the CDR3 is completed using the reference TRBV5-1 and TRBJ2-5 genes on either side, the full variable domain is KAGVTQTPRYLIKTRGQQVTLSCSPISGHRSVSWYQQTPGQGLQFLFEYFSETQRNKGNFPGRFSGRQFSNSRSEMNVSTLELGDSALYLCASSLEAPWETQYFGPGTRLLVL.